What follows describes a single TCR beta chain. The target antigen is unknown. This record belongs to a study of vaccination and CD4 T cells after COVID-19. Study-wide context: Post-COVID samples were collected a median about 95 days following diagnosis, spanning 35 to 161. Each of the control cultures got a CEFX pool, an HIV-1 Nef pool, or no peptide. Overall study findings and caveats: Recorded median SARS-CoV-2-reactive clonotype numbers increased from about 20 to 38 without reaching significance.

V gave up 1 base and J gave up 7 bases, with 8 bases separating them. This CDR3 has 14 residues. Germline V gene lookup returns CDR1 KGHSH and CDR2 LQKENI. The Oncomine TCR Beta short-read assay generated sequence data from the DNA of cultured CD4+ T cells. TCRdb re-derived calls from the PCR reads in MiXCR, one entry per CDR3 protein. The sample has about 14,000 distinct CDR3 sequences, 51% seen once; the top ten hold approximately 10%. Treatment noted: roughly 10-day PBMC culture with coronavirus spike peptide pools or control peptides (ViraFEST assay). TCRs were sequenced by ViraFEST after antigen-specific T cells had been expanded with peptide pools.

The genes are TRBV18 and TRBJ1-6; perhaps TRBD1 as D (5 bases). The clonotype was recovered from a human donor who had recovered from COVID-19. Input material: CD4+ T cells from blood, cultured in vitro. The CDR3 reads CASSPQEGNSPLHF. In DNA form, the CDR3 reads TGTGCCAGCTCACCACAGGAGGGGAATTCACCCCTCCACTTT.